The next 5 T cell receptor beta chains were all read from a single sample in a study of T-cell reconstitution after alpha-beta-depleted transplantation in children. Preparation of the TCRbeta library involved a method that used unique molecular identifiers. TCRdb called the PCR reads again in MiXCR, with one record for every CDR3 protein. The table records 700,000 or so distinct CDR3 sequences, around 14% of them present only once. Material: PBMCs, obtained before TCRalphabeta/CD19-depleted stem cell transplant. These receptors were taken from a girl aged 2 to 9 with congenital amegakaryocytic thrombocytopenia, due to receive a stem cell transplant.

The chain combines TRBV20-1 with TRBJ2-7; D not resolved. V lost 3 bases, J lost 0 bases, and 12 bases lay in between. This CDR3 is built from 14 residues. CDR1 is DFQATT and CDR2 is SNEGSKA in the germline V gene (reference sequence). The CDR3 is CSASKGFRSYEQYF. In DNA form, the CDR3 reads TGCAGTGCTAGCAAGGGATTTCGCTCCTACGAGCAGTACTTC.

The chain employs TRBV30 and TRBJ1-1, with D possibly matching TRBD1 (6 bases). The CDR3 has 10 residues. Germline-derived CDR1 and CDR2 are GTSNPN and SVGIG (reference sequence). The ends were cut back, 5 bases at V and 10 bases at J, with 11 bases in the middle. CDR3 residues: CAWERTVAFF. CDR3 sequence (DNA): TGTGCCTGGGAACGGACAGTAGCTTTCTTT.

Ten or more counts support this clonotype. J is TRBJ2-7 and V is TRBV20-1; 7 nucleotides agree with TRBD2. The germline gives CDR1 DFQATT, CDR2 SNEGSKA (reference sequence). The CDR3 loop spans 12 amino acids. V lost 2 bases, J lost 6 bases, and 4 bases stayed unmatched. CDR3 protein: CSARRRGSEQYF. The CDR3 bases are TGCAGTGCTAGAAGGCGGGGGAGCGAGCAGTACTTC.

This clonotype occurred many times. The rearrangement uses TRBV20-1 and TRBJ2-1, with unresolved D. The V end lost 3 bases, the J end lost 2 bases, and 14 bases lay between the germline ends. Germline values: CDR1 DFQATT, CDR2 SNEGSKA (reference sequence). This CDR3 spans 15 amino acids. CDR3 nucleotide sequence: TGCAGTGCTAGTCGGGCAGGAACTACCTACAATGAGCAGTTCTTC. Translated: CSASRAGTTYNEQFF.

The rearrangement joins TRBV28 to TRBJ1-4, with 7 bases fitting TRBD1. Germline-derived CDR1 and CDR2 are MDHEN and SYDVKM. The J segment lost 3 bases and the V segment lost 5 bases, leaving 6 bases of the junction unmatched. This CDR3 has 15 residues. CDR3 nucleotide sequence: TGTGCCAGCAGTGCCCCTCAGGGGGCTAATGAAAAACTGTTTTTT. Translation: CASSAPQGANEKLFF.